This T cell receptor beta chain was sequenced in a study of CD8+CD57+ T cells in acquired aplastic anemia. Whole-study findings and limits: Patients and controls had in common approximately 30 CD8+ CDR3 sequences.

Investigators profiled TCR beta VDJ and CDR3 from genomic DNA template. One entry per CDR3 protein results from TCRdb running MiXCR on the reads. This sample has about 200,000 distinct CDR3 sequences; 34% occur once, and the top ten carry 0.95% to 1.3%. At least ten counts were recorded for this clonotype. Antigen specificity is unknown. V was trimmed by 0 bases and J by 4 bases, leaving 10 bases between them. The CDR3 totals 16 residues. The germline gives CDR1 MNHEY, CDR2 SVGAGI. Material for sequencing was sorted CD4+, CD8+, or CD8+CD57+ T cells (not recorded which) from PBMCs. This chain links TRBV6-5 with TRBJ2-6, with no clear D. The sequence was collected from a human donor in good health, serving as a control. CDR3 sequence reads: CASSYSFSIGANVLTF. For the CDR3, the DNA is TGTGCCAGCAGTTACTCTTTCTCAATCGGGGCCAACGTCCTGACTTTC.